This T cell receptor (beta chain) was observed in a study of HIV-infected patients and healthy controls. Reverse transcription used around 540 ng RNA and constant-region primers for alpha and beta. Using multiplexing indices, alpha and beta chain libraries were generated apart by chain-specific third strand synthesis. A single record per CDR3 protein comes from TCRdb applying MiXCR to the 5' RACE reads. The sample has about 13,000 distinct CDR3 sequences; about 10% are singletons. The CDR3 covers 15 residues. Germline values: CDR1 SEHNR, CDR2 FQNEAQ (reference sequence). After removal of 1 base from V and 7 bases from J, the junction contained 5 bases not matched to a gene. No cell fractionation was done, so the repertoire covers all unsorted peripheral blood T cells. This clonotype was found a few times.

This clonotype originated in an adult in good health. The sequenced material came from blood. The rearrangement uses TRBV7-9 and TRBJ2-1; 9 nucleotides line up with TRBD2. CDR3 protein: CASSLGSGSGNEQFF. The CDR3 nucleotides are TGTGCCAGCAGCTTAGGTAGCGGGAGTGGAAATGAGCAGTTCTTC.